One sample yielded the 24 T cell receptor beta chains listed below, sequenced in a study of tumor-infiltrating lymphocytes in primary liver carcinoma. Total RNA (roughly 0.45 ug) served as template for TCR beta cDNA synthesis primed by a constant-region primer. Libraries of TCR beta came from three nested multiplex PCR rounds with slightly modified ARM-PCR. The first two PCR rounds used TRBV1-TRBV30 forward primers with a C-beta reverse primer, approximately 11 cycles each. TCRdb analysed the multiplex PCR reads with MiXCR anew, one entry per CDR3 protein. This sample has tens of thousands of distinct CDR3 sequences, with more than 70% found just once. Investigators took RNA and DNA out together from about 21-30 mg of unsorted bulk tissue. Sequenced sample: tumor-adjacent normal liver tissue. The receptors were gathered from a woman younger than 45 with primary liver carcinoma and hepatitis B virus infection.

To note about this clonotype: A read error may produce the germline difference seen at one junction end. The V gene is TRBV4-2, the J gene TRBJ2-7; D may be TRBD1 or TRBD2 (5 bases each). Germline V gives CDR1 LGHNA, CDR2 YNFKEQ. CDR3 length equals 18 residues. The CDR3 sequence: CVSSQEHLGHGGPREQYF. In nucleotides, the CDR3 is TGTGTCAGCAGCCAGGAACACCTAGGACATGGGGGACCGCGCGAGCAGTACTTC.

As concerns this clonotype: The junction shows a germline mismatch at one end, possibly a read error. The chain combines TRBV5-5 with TRBJ1-5, with TRBD1 matching 7 bases. The V gene's germline CDR1 is SGHKS and CDR2 YYEKEE (reference sequence). The CDR3 covers 15 residues. For the CDR3, the DNA is TGTGCCAGCAGCCAGGACAGGCGGATTCATCAACCCCAGCATTTT. This translates into CASSQDRRIHQPQHF. Full variable domain (rest looked up from reference TRBV5-5 and TRBJ1-5): DAGVTQSPTHLIKTRGQQVTLRCSPISGHKSVSWYQQVLGQGPQFIFQYYEKEERGRGNFPDRFSARQFPNYSSELNVNALLLGDSALYLCASSQDRRIHQPQHFGDGTRLSIL.

In regard to this clonotype: Given a much more abundant clone one base away, this may be a read error. The chain recombines TRBV6-1 with TRBJ2-2, with TRBD1 matching 8 bases. The CDR3 spans 17 residues. Per germline, CDR1 MNHNS and CDR2 SASEGT. The DNA of the CDR3 is TGTGCCAGCAGGCGAGCCGGGACAGGACTAAACAGCGGGGAGCTGTTTTTT. Translation gives CASRRAGTGLNSGELFF.

As concerns this clonotype: This may stem from a read error, because a much larger clone lies one nucleotide away. The chain is built from TRBV5-1 and TRBJ1-6; D is uncertain. The CDR3 has 13 residues. Germline CDR1 is SGHRS and CDR2 is YFSETQ. The CDR3 is CASSLGTNSPFHF. The DNA for the CDR3 is TGCGCCAGCAGCTTGGGGACCAATTCACCCTTCCACTTT.

Concerning this clonotype itself: A read error may produce the germline difference seen at one junction end. The V and J genes are TRBV11-2 and TRBJ1-2, with unresolved D. This CDR3 comprises 14 residues. Germline lookup yields CDR1 SGHAT and CDR2 FQNNGV. As DNA, the CDR3 is TGTGTCAGCAGCTTGTGCAGAAATAACTATGGCTACACCTTC. Translated, it gives CVSSLCRNNYGYTF. Full variable domain (outside the CDR3, taken from reference TRBV11-2 and TRBJ1-2): EAGVAQSPRYKIIEKRQSVAFWCNPISGHATLYWYQQILGQGPKLLIQFQNNGVVDDSQLPKDRFSAERLKGVDSTLKIQPAKLEDSAVYLCVSSLCRNNYGYTFGSGTRLTVV.

This clonotype occurred many times. The chain links TRBV5-1 to TRBJ1-2; 11 bases agree with TRBD1. Germline V CDR1 and CDR2: SGHRS, YFSETQ. The CDR3 runs to 14 residues. V shed 7 bases and J 7 bases; nucleotides not matched to a gene: 9. CDR3 in DNA: TGCGCCAGCGGATCCGGGACAGGGGGTGGTGGCTACACCTTC. It specifies CASGSGTGGGGYTF.

This clonotype was counted ten times or more. The chain links TRBV5-1 to TRBJ1-1, with TRBD1 matching 8 bases. The ends lost 2 bases at V and 4 bases at J; junction bases unmatched: 4. The CDR3 has 14 residues. Per germline, CDR1 SGHRS and CDR2 YFSETQ. In DNA form, the CDR3 reads TGCGCCAGCAGCTTCCAAACAGGGGGCACTGAAGCTTTCTTT. Protein sequence: CASSFQTGGTEAFF.

With regard to this clonotype: Mismatch with germline at one junction end may stem from a read error. The V and J genes are TRBV5-4 and TRBJ2-1, with D uncertain. Germline V gene sequence: CDR1 SGHNT, CDR2 YYREEE (reference sequence). The CDR3 has 16 amino acids. The CDR3 protein is CVSSLRRMSSYNEQFF. CDR3 DNA sequence: TGTGTCAGCAGCCTGCGGCGCATGAGCTCCTATAATGAGCAGTTCTTC.

On this clonotype itself: One end of the junction varies from germline; a read error may be responsible. CDR3 region: CASSFTRRLDRGASVLTF. The CDR3 bases are TGTGCCAGCAGTTTCACCCGGCGGCTGGACCGCGGGGCCAGCGTCCTGACTTTC. The chain has TRBV28 and TRBJ2-6, with D possibly matching TRBD2 (6 bases). This CDR3 is built from 18 residues. Germline CDR1 reads MDHEN; CDR2 reads SYDVKM.

This chain links TRBV28 with TRBJ2-1; a possible D gene is TRBD2 (5 bases). Germline V gene lookup returns CDR1 MDHEN and CDR2 SYDVKM. CDR3 size: 15 residues. The CDR3 DNA reads TGTGGCAGTTTAAATTCGGGAATTGACCCCACGGGGCAGTTCTTC. Amino acids: CGSLNSGIDPTGQFF.

This clonotype was counted only a few times. The CDR3 protein is CASSFRRGPTGELFF. CDR3 in DNA: TGTGCCAGTAGTTTCCGGAGGGGCCCCACCGGGGAGCTGTTTTTT. The chain combines TRBV19 with TRBJ2-2; tentatively, D is TRBD2 (6 bases). CDR1 and CDR2 from the germline V gene are LNHDA and SQIVND (reference sequence). V shed 5 bases and J shed 4 bases, with 14 bases lying between them. CDR3 length equals 15 residues.

Notes on this clonotype: The missing conserved phenylalanine or tryptophan at the end of this CDR3 makes a read error likely. The DNA is omitted, as the CDR3 cannot be located on it reliably, and the CDR3 follows TCRdb's listing. This chain uses TRBV5-6 with TRBJ2-6; the D call TRBD1 from the table was never checked on the DNA. The V gene's germline CDR1 is SGHDT and CDR2 YYEEEE. The CDR3 adds up to 17 amino acids, both ends counted. The CDR3 loop reads CASSQDSSFSGANVLAS.

As concerns this clonotype: This is likely a read error, given that the CDR3 carries no conserved phenylalanine or tryptophan at its end. The CDR3 loop reads CSAGGGPDGPQHL. In DNA, the CDR3 is TGTAGCGCGGGGGGGGGCCCAGACGGTCCCCAGCATCTT. The chain carries TRBV29-1 and TRBJ1-5; D is perhaps TRBD1 (6 bases). This CDR3 spans 13 amino acids. In germline, CDR1 is SQVTM, CDR2 ANQGSEA.

There are a few counts of this clonotype. A much larger clone is a single base away; this may be a read error. The chain has TRBV5-1 and TRBJ2-7; 10 nucleotides align to TRBD1. Germline V lookup: CDR1 SGHRS, CDR2 YFSETQ. The CDR3 length is 14 residues. The DNA of the CDR3 is TGCGCCGGCAGCTTGGTGGGACAGGGGAACGAGCAGTACTTC. As protein: CAGSLVGQGNEQYF.

The chain links TRBV27 to TRBJ2-5; D ambiguous. The CDR3 contains 13 residues. Per the germline V gene, CDR1 is MNHEY and CDR2 is SMNVEV (reference sequence). Deletions cut 4 bases from V and 7 bases from J, with 13 bases between. The CDR3 nucleotides read TGTGCCAGCAGTTCAAGTGAATATGGGACCCAGTACTTC. Its protein product is CASSSSEYGTQYF.

In this sample, this clonotype turned up many times. The gene calls are TRBV5-1 and TRBJ2-1, with 7 bases identical to TRBD1. Germline CDR1 is SGHRS and CDR2 is YFSETQ. The V and J ends lost 7 bases and 12 bases, in that order; junction bases with no gene match: 7. This CDR3 is built from 11 residues. This chain's CDR3 is CASARGGAQFF. CDR3 sequence (DNA): TGCGCCAGCGCCCGAGGGGGCGCGCAGTTCTTC.

The chain links TRBV11-2 to TRBJ2-3; TRBD1 or TRBD2 may be the D gene (7 bases each). In germline, CDR1 is SGHAT, CDR2 FQNNGV. CDR3 length: 17 amino acids. Trimming left V 5 bases short and J 2 bases short, with 20 bases between. CDR3 sequence reads: CASSHRGGGSPTDTQYF. CDR3 nucleotides: TGTGCCAGCAGCCATCGAGGGGGCGGGAGTCCCACAGATACGCAGTATTTT. The full variable domain, completed using reference TRBV11-2 and TRBJ2-3, is EAGVAQSPRYKIIEKRQSVAFWCNPISGHATLYWYQQILGQGPKLLIQFQNNGVVDDSQLPKDRFSAERLKGVDSTLKIQPAKLEDSAVYLCASSHRGGGSPTDTQYFGPGTRLTVL.

As regards this clonotype: One end of the junction does not line up with germline, which may come from a read error. The J gene is TRBJ2-1, the V gene TRBV12-3 or TRBV12-4; D possibly corresponds to TRBD2 (5 bases). This CDR3 has 15 residues. The CDR3 here is CANSLLASGYNEQFF. The CDR3 DNA reads TGTGCCAACAGTTTACTGGCCAGCGGTTACAATGAGCAGTTCTTC.

This chain connects TRBV11-2 to TRBJ2-1, with 12 positions matching TRBD2. Germline values: CDR1 SGHAT, CDR2 FQNNGV. CDR3 size: 15 residues. In nucleotides, the CDR3 is TGTGTAAGCAGCCATACTAGCGGGAGGATCAATGAGCAGTTCTTC. Protein: CVSSHTSGRINEQFF.

Ten or more counts support this clonotype. The chain has TRBV6-4 and TRBJ2-2; 7 nucleotides match TRBD1. J lost 4 bases, V lost 2 bases, and 1 base had no gene match. Germline lookup yields CDR1 MRHNA and CDR2 SNTAGT. The CDR3 is 14 amino acids. The CDR3 spells CASSDGDSTGELFF. DNA for the CDR3: TGTGCCAGCAGTGACGGGGACAGCACCGGGGAGCTGTTTTTT.

The chain is built from TRBV11-2 and TRBJ2-1, with 9 positions matching TRBD2. CDR3 length: 16 residues. V dropped 7 bases and J dropped 0; count of bases not matched to a gene: 7. Germline CDR1 and CDR2: SGHAT and FQNNGV. The chain's CDR3 is CASNTSGRFSYNEQFF. CDR3 sequence (DNA): TGTGCCAGCAATACGAGCGGGAGGTTCTCCTACAATGAGCAGTTCTTC.

On this clonotype itself: A much more abundant neighbour one base away suggests this may be a read error. This sequence joins TRBV5-1 and TRBJ2-5, with D unresolved. This CDR3 region has 14 residues. Germline V gene sequence: CDR1 SGHRS, CDR2 YFSETQ. Trimming took off 0 bases at V and 4 bases at J, with 10 bases between the two ends. The CDR3 reads CASSLAANLETQYF. In nucleotides, the CDR3 is TGCGCCAGCAGCTTGGCCGCGAACCTAGAGACCCAGTACTTC.

This clonotype was observed many times. The chain has TRBV6-1 and TRBJ1-6; D remains unclear. V lost 10 bases and J 5 bases, leaving 12 bases between the germline ends. CDR1 and CDR2 (germline): MNHNS, SASEGT. This CDR3 has 13 residues. This CDR3 reads CATAAGNNSPLHF. CDR3 DNA: TGTGCCACAGCGGCGGGGAATAATTCACCCCTCCACTTT.

This clonotype was counted ten times or more. This chain joins TRBV12-3 or TRBV12-4 and TRBJ1-5; D is unresolved. This CDR3 contains 15 residues. Trimming took off 4 bases at V and 7 bases at J, with 17 bases between the two ends. This CDR3 reads CASSSRKGGGQPQHF. In DNA form, the CDR3 reads TGTGCCAGCAGTTCCCGTAAGGGTGGAGGCCAGCCCCAGCATTTT.